The 9 T cell receptor beta chains below were found in one sample sequenced in a study of chemoradiotherapy in HPV16-positive cancers. Sequenced by immunoSEQ multiplex PCR; TCRdb stores in-frame clones only, minus some. The data contain 9,500 or so clones, approximately 79% of them seen just once; the ten biggest clones take up about 8.8%. Sample acquisition took place from a patient who underwent chemoradiotherapy. These receptors originate from a human donor with HPV-associated anogenital cancer.

For the CDR3, the DNA is TGCGCCAGCAGCCAAGAAGGACAGGGGCGGTACAATGAGCAGTTCTTC. It yields the protein CASSQEGQGRYNEQFF. The rearrangement uses TRBV4-1 and TRBJ2-1; 9 nucleotides agree with TRBD1. The ends lost 0 bases at V and 4 bases at J; junction bases unmatched: 4. The CDR3 has 16 residues. Germline lookup yields CDR1 MGHRA and CDR2 YSYEKL.

This clone came up once. The V and J genes are TRBV4-1 and TRBJ2-2; 9 bases fit TRBD1. CDR1 is MGHRA, CDR2 YSYEKL, per germline. The length of the CDR3 is 16 residues. V was pared by 1 base and J by 5 bases, with 5 bases of the junction left unmatched. As DNA, the CDR3 is TGCGCCAGCAGCCAAGGGACAGGGGTCTTAACCGGGGAGCTGTTTTTT. It translates to CASSQGTGVLTGELFF.

The chain employs TRBV4-1 and TRBJ1-2, with 9 nucleotides matching TRBD1. Germline CDR1 MGHRA, CDR2 YSYEKL. V gave up 3 bases and J gave up 2 bases; unmatched junction bases: 1. This CDR3 is built from 14 residues. The CDR3 protein is CASSQGTGNYGYTF. CDR3 nucleotide sequence: TGCGCCAGCAGCCAGGGGACAGGGAACTATGGCTACACCTTC.

This clone was counted a few times. The rearrangement joins TRBV5-4 to TRBJ2-5, with TRBD2 matching 7 bases. Per germline, CDR1 SGHNT and CDR2 YYREEE (reference sequence). The J segment lost 2 bases and the V segment lost 5 bases, leaving 3 bases of the junction unmatched. The CDR3 is made up of 13 amino acids. CDR3 amino acids: CASRMRGQETQYF. For the CDR3, the DNA is TGTGCCAGCAGGATGCGGGGGCAAGAGACCCAGTACTTC.

This clone was recorded a few times. This chain joins TRBV4-3 and TRBJ1-4; unclear D gene. Looked up from germline, CDR1 is LGHNA and CDR2 is YSLEER. The ends were cut back, 2 bases at V and 10 bases at J, with 14 bases in the middle. The CDR3 loop spans 14 amino acids. The CDR3 protein is CASSQSNGVGKLFF. The CDR3 region has the DNA TGCGCCAGCAGCCAAAGTAACGGGGTTGGAAAACTGTTTTTT.

V and J are TRBV18 and TRBJ2-7, with D perhaps matching TRBD1 (5 bases). This CDR3 spans 14 amino acids. V was clipped by 2 bases and J by 2 bases, with 10 bases between them. Germline V gene sequence: CDR1 KGHSH, CDR2 LQKENI. The CDR3 coding sequence is TGTGCCAGCTCACCAATCACAGGAACCTACGAGCAGTACTTC. Its protein is CASSPITGTYEQYF.

This CDR3 is CAWAGGAGQPQHF. As DNA, the CDR3 is TGTGCCTGGGCAGGGGGCGCGGGTCAGCCCCAGCATTTT. The chain joins TRBV30 to TRBJ1-5, with 8 nucleotides matching TRBD1. CDR3 length: 13 amino acids. CDR1 and CDR2 (germline): GTSNPN, SVGIG (reference sequence). J was trimmed by 6 bases and V by 5 bases; bases with no gene match: 6.

The gene calls are TRBV5-4 and TRBJ2-3; 8 nucleotides match TRBD1. Germline CDR1 reads SGHNT; CDR2 reads YYREEE (reference sequence). This CDR3 is built from 15 residues. The ends lost 2 bases at V and 6 bases at J; junction bases unmatched: 8. The CDR3 DNA is TGTGCCAGCAGCTTCTCAGGGGGCAATGTTGATACGCAGTATTTT. Translation: CASSFSGGNVDTQYF.

The rearrangement uses TRBV28 and TRBJ1-4; no clear D gene. Per the germline V gene, CDR1 is MDHEN and CDR2 is SYDVKM. The V and J ends lost 5 bases and 6 bases respectively, with 7 bases between them. The CDR3 sequence is 12 residues long. The CDR3 protein is CASSIPHEKLFF. CDR3 nucleotides: TGTGCCAGCAGTATCCCCCATGAAAAACTGTTTTTT.